This TCR beta chain emerged from a study of T cell responses to AZD1222 COVID-19 vaccine. Only in-frame clones appear in the TCRdb table, and some are missing; sequencing was by immunoSEQ multiplex PCR. The data show just under 150,000 clones, with 86% seen just once and roughly 5.1% held by the top ten. The CDR3 totals 16 residues. The ends lost 6 bases at V and 3 bases at J; junction bases unmatched: 11. Germline CDR1 is MNHEY and CDR2 is SMNVEV (reference sequence). Second-dose recipients at about 4 or about 12 weeks were treated as one pooled group. Sequenced here: peripheral blood, sampled 28 days after the second AZD1222 dose. The sequence derives from an adult who received the AZD1222 COVID-19 vaccine. The chain links TRBV27 to TRBJ2-1; 7 positions match TRBD2. This CDR3 is CASSSRLADLYNEQFF. The CDR3 coding sequence is TGTGCCAGCAGCTCCAGACTAGCCGACCTCTACAATGAGCAGTTCTTC.